These 22 T cell receptor beta chains share one sample of origin, sequenced in a study of vaccination and CD4 T cells after COVID-19. Sequenced with the Oncomine TCR Beta short-read assay was DNA taken from cultured CD4+ T cells. TCRdb itself ran the PCR reads through MiXCR, one entry per CDR3 protein. Of 11,000 to 15,000 distinct CDR3 sequences in the sample, roughly a third were seen once. Treatment meaning: approximately 9-day PBMC culture with coronavirus spike peptide pools or control peptides (ViraFEST assay). No antigen is known for these receptors. The sample was CD4+ T cells from blood, cultured in vitro, taken after SARS-CoV-2 vaccination. The receptor set was obtained from a human donor who had recovered from COVID-19.

This clonotype turned up a few times. This chain uses TRBV6-4 with TRBJ2-2; D gene uncertain. This CDR3 contains 15 residues. Germline values: CDR1 MRHNA, CDR2 SNTAGT. The V gene lost 0 bases and the J gene lost 0 bases, with 5 bases spanning the gap. The CDR3 DNA sequence: TGTGCCAGCAGTGACTCGATAGCGAACACCGGGGAGCTGTTTTTT. It yields the protein CASSDSIANTGELFF.

This clonotype was recorded a few times. The J gene is TRBJ2-2, the V gene TRBV21-1; the D call in the table, TRBD1, was not verified against the DNA. TRBV21-1 corresponds to a pseudogene. The CDR3 length is 15 residues. The DNA of the CDR3 is TGTGCCAGCAGCAAAGGAGACAGGGGAACCGGGGAGCTGTTTTTT. Amino acids: CASSKGDRGTGELFF.

In this sample, this clonotype is medium-sized (0.01 to 0.1%). This chain links TRBV20-1 with TRBJ2-3, with D perhaps matching TRBD1 (6 bases). V was pared by 4 bases and J by 0 bases, with 11 bases between. In germline, CDR1 is DFQATT, CDR2 SNEGSKA (reference sequence). The CDR3 has 14 residues. CDR3 in DNA: TGCAGTGCTATGACAGGCCCCAGCACAGATACGCAGTATTTT. Residues: CSAMTGPSTDTQYF.

The rearrangement uses TRBV9 and TRBJ2-2; D may be TRBD2 (6 bases). CDR1 and CDR2 from the germline V gene are SGDLS and YYNGEE. V was cut by 0 bases and J by 5 bases, with 11 bases left in between. This CDR3 is 15 amino acids long. CDR3 residues: CASSVVGGGTGELFF. As DNA, the CDR3 is TGTGCCAGCAGCGTAGTGGGTGGAGGGACCGGGGAGCTGTTTTTT.

The gene calls are TRBV6-2 or TRBV6-3 and TRBJ2-7, with 7 bases fitting TRBD1. The CDR3 has 15 residues. The V segment lost 5 bases and the J segment 0 bases; nucleotides outside the gene matches: 7. Germline-derived CDR1 and CDR2 are MNHEY and SVGEGT. In nucleotides, the CDR3 is TGTGCCAGCAGTAGAGGGACAGCTCTCTCCTACGAGCAGTACTTC. Translated: CASSRGTALSYEQYF.

This rearrangement joins TRBV7-2 to TRBJ2-7, with D possibly matching TRBD2 (6 bases). This CDR3 region has 15 residues. Trimming stripped 1 base from V and 0 bases from J, with 10 bases between. Germline lookup yields CDR1 SGHTA and CDR2 FQGNSA. In nucleotides, the CDR3 is TGTGCCAGCAGCTTAGTGGCGGGGTCCTCCTACGAGCAGTACTTC. This sequence encodes CASSLVAGSSYEQYF.

The rearrangement joins TRBV6-5 to TRBJ1-5, with D unclear. Trimming cost V 0 bases and J 6 bases, with 12 bases left between them. The germline gives CDR1 MNHEY, CDR2 SVGAGI. The CDR3 has 15 amino acids. CDR3 sequence reads: CASSYSRSSPQPQHF. CDR3 DNA sequence: TGTGCCAGCAGTTACTCTAGGTCCTCACCTCAGCCCCAGCATTTT.

The V call is TRBV12-2, the J call TRBJ1-2. TRBV12-2 is a documented pseudogene. The CDR3 length is 16 residues. CDR3 sequence: CASRLRIADFYYGYTF. The CDR3 bases are TGTGCAAGTCGCTTAAGGATTGCCGACTTTTACTATGGCTACACCTTC.

A note on this clonotype: One end of the junction fails to match germline, which may point to a read error. The chain carries TRBV7-7 and TRBJ2-2; 11 bases agree with TRBD1. Germline CDR1 and CDR2: SSHAT and FNYEAQ (reference sequence). The CDR3 has 16 residues. CDR3 sequence reads: CASSFGQGARSGELFF. The DNA of the CDR3 is TGTGCTAGCAGCTTCGGACAGGGGGCGAGGTCCGGGGAGCTGTTTTTT.

This chain uses TRBV18 with TRBJ2-7; 7 bases are a match to TRBD1. Germline V gene lookup returns CDR1 KGHSH and CDR2 LQKENI. The CDR3 covers 14 residues. Trimming cost V 4 bases and J 2 bases; bases outside gene matches: 5. CDR3 bases: TGTGCCAGCTCACGAGACAGGGCCCCCTACGAGCAGTACTTC. Amino acid sequence: CASSRDRAPYEQYF.

This chain joins TRBV5-8 and TRBJ2-7; TRBD2 agrees at 9 bases. The CDR3 runs to 13 residues. The trim removed 9 bases at V and 2 bases at J, leaving 6 bases unmatched. In germline, CDR1 is SGHTS, CDR2 YDEGEE. CDR3 region: CATRGGGPYEQYF. The CDR3 nucleotides read TGTGCCACCCGCGGGGGGGGCCCCTACGAGCAGTACTTC.

Only a few counts were recorded for this clonotype. This chain uses TRBV4-2 with TRBJ1-2, with D perhaps matching TRBD1 (5 bases). In germline, CDR1 is LGHNA, CDR2 YNFKEQ. V gave up 1 base and J gave up 3 bases, with 6 bases separating them. The CDR3 length is 13 residues. The CDR3 spells CASSQAGDYGYTF. The CDR3 region has the DNA TGTGCCAGCAGCCAAGCGGGGGACTATGGCTACACCTTC.

The V gene is TRBV7-2, the J gene TRBJ2-7, with 15 bases lining up with TRBD2. This CDR3 spans 16 amino acids. CDR1 and CDR2 (germline): SGHTA, FQGNSA. Unmatched junction bases numbered 5, after V lost 5 bases and J lost 3 bases. In DNA form, the CDR3 reads TGTGCCAGCAGCCCTGGGACTAGCGGGAGGTACTACGAGCAGTACTTC. Translated: CASSPGTSGRYYEQYF.

This clonotype turned up a few times. This chain connects TRBV6-2 or TRBV6-3 to TRBJ2-5; D could derive from TRBD1 or TRBD2 (5 bases each). Per the germline V gene, CDR1 is MNHEY and CDR2 is SVGEGT. V was pared by 5 bases and J by 2 bases, with 15 bases between. This CDR3 is built from 15 residues. The CDR3 sequence is CASSMTGTIQETQYF. The CDR3 nucleotides read TGTGCCAGCAGTATGACCGGGACGATACAAGAGACCCAGTACTTC.

The rearrangement uses TRBV20-1 and TRBJ1-5; D gene unclear. The V end was cut by 0 bases, the J end by 4 bases, with 10 bases between. The germline gives CDR1 DFQATT, CDR2 SNEGSKA (reference sequence). The CDR3 runs 14 residues. The CDR3 is CSARDLGRNQPQHF. CDR3 DNA: TGCAGTGCTAGAGATCTAGGGAGAAATCAGCCCCAGCATTTT.

About this clonotype itself: At one boundary the junction diverges from the germline segment, which might be a read error. This rearrangement joins TRBV7-2 to TRBJ2-7; 7 bases align to TRBD1. The germline V gene has CDR1 SGHTA and CDR2 FQGNSA. This CDR3 contains 13 residues. The chain's CDR3 is CASAKGAANERYF. DNA of the CDR3: TGTGCCAGCGCTAAGGGGGCCGCCAACGAGCGGTACTTC.

The chain recombines TRBV6-1 with TRBJ2-5; D is perhaps TRBD2 (6 bases). The germline V and J ends were trimmed by 7 bases and 4 bases, with 16 bases remaining between them. CDR3 size: 14 residues. Germline CDR1 MNHNS, CDR2 SASEGT. The DNA of the CDR3 is TGTGCCAGCAAAGCCGGGATCGGGAGAGAGACCCAGTACTTC. Protein sequence: CASKAGIGRETQYF.

The chain employs TRBV9 and TRBJ1-6; D might be TRBD1 (5 bases). Trimming removed 3 bases at V and 9 bases at J, with 10 bases between. The CDR3 consists of 13 residues. CDR1 and CDR2 from the germline V gene are SGDLS and YYNGEE. The DNA of the CDR3 is TGTGCCAGCAGCGGGCCGGGGACTTCACCCCTCCACTTT. As protein: CASSGPGTSPLHF.

The chain joins TRBV20-1 to TRBJ1-1; D not resolved. The germline V gene encodes CDR1 DFQATT and CDR2 SNEGSKA (reference sequence). V gave up 6 bases and J gave up 11 bases, with 10 bases separating them. The CDR3 length is 9 residues. This CDR3 reads CSAVIGAFF. CDR3 DNA sequence: TGCAGTGCGGTCATCGGGGCTTTCTTT.

V and J are TRBV20-1 and TRBJ2-5; TRBD1 might be the D (5 bases). Germline V gene data show CDR1 as DFQATT and CDR2 as SNEGSKA (reference sequence). This CDR3 contains 15 residues. V was trimmed by 6 bases and J by 4 bases, leaving 21 bases between them. The DNA for the CDR3 is TGCAGTGCATGGGGCCAGGGCCTCAAATTAGAGACCCAGTACTTC. Residues: CSAWGQGLKLETQYF.

This clonotype was seen more than once but under ten times. The V gene is TRBV7-2, the J gene TRBJ2-3; D is ambiguous. Germline V gene lookup returns CDR1 SGHTA and CDR2 FQGNSA. V was cut by 3 bases and J by 1 base, with 8 bases left in between. This CDR3 contains 14 residues. The CDR3 sequence: CASSFFGGTDTQYF. Here the CDR3 DNA reads TGTGCCAGCAGCTTTTTTGGGGGCACAGATACGCAGTATTTT. Variable domain in full (rest from reference TRBV7-2 and TRBJ2-3): GAGVSQSPSNKVTEKGKDVELRCDPISGHTALYWYRQSLGQGLEFLIYFQGNSAPDKSGLPSDRFSAERTGGSVSTLTIQRTQQEDSAVYLCASSFFGGTDTQYFGPGTRLTVL.

This clonotype was found a few times. The chain couples TRBV20-1 to TRBJ1-5; D perhaps matches TRBD1 (5 bases). Germline CDR1 DFQATT, CDR2 SNEGSKA (reference sequence). The CDR3 runs to 15 residues. Trimming took off 0 bases at V and 5 bases at J, with 14 bases between the two ends. CDR3 sequence reads: CSARDPQGSDQPQHF. CDR3 coding DNA: TGCAGTGCTAGAGATCCCCAGGGCTCCGATCAGCCCCAGCATTTT.